These 31 T cell receptor beta chains originate from one sample sequenced in a study of blood T cells in healthy people across ages. A J-beta primer mix and a sample-barcoded 5' primer were used in a second PCR of roughly 6 to 12 cycles. One entry per CDR3 protein results from TCRdb running MiXCR on the 5' RACE reads. This sample yields about 640,000 distinct CDR3 sequences, of which roughly three fifths are seen a single time; around 37% belongs to the top ten. The sequencing input was blood. Every receptor here comes from a man in his 60s in good health.

The chain employs TRBV10-1 and TRBJ2-5, with a possible D match to TRBD1 (6 bases). V was pared by 6 bases and J by 11 bases, with 25 bases between. The length of the CDR3 is 15 residues. Germline V gene data show CDR1 as WNHNN and CDR2 as SYGVQD (reference sequence). CDR3 in amino acids: CASRYRQAEFGEQYF. CDR3 in DNA: TGCGCCAGCAGATACCGACAGGCCGAGTTTGGGGAGCAGTACTTC.

The chain carries TRBV6-4 and TRBJ2-7, with 7 positions matching TRBD2. The germline gives CDR1 MRHNA, CDR2 SNTAGT. V shed 8 bases and J 6 bases; nucleotides not matched to a gene: 1. The CDR3 spans 10 residues. CDR3 coding DNA: TGTGCCAGCGGGACTACCGAGCAGTACTTC. It translates to CASGTTEQYF.

This clonotype appeared once. The rearrangement uses TRBV7-9 and TRBJ1-1, with a tentative D call TRBD1 (5 bases). This CDR3 spans 14 amino acids. Trimming stripped 3 bases from V and 11 bases from J, with 19 bases between. Germline CDR1 SEHNR, CDR2 FQNEAQ (reference sequence). CDR3 sequence reads: CASSFFEGFGAAFF. The DNA of the CDR3 is TGTGCCAGCAGCTTCTTCGAGGGGTTCGGAGCGGCTTTCTTT.

The J gene is TRBJ2-4, the V gene TRBV20-1, with D perhaps assigned TRBD1 or TRBD2 (5 bases each). The germline V and J ends were trimmed by 6 bases and 5 bases, with 17 bases remaining between them. The CDR3 has 14 amino acids. CDR1 DFQATT and CDR2 SNEGSKA come from the germline V gene (reference sequence). Here the CDR3 DNA reads TGCAGTGCGGCCCCCGCCGGGGCCGAAAACATTCAGTACTTC. This translates into CSAAPAGAENIQYF.

This clonotype was recorded a few times. Written as DNA, the CDR3 is TGCAGCGTTGGGACTAGCGGGGCCCAGTACTTC. It specifies CSVGTSGAQYF. The rearrangement uses TRBV29-1 and TRBJ2-5; the match to TRBD2 covers 12 bases. J was trimmed by 9 bases and V by 4 bases; bases with no gene match: 0. Germline CDR1 reads SQVTM; CDR2 reads ANQGSEA. The length of the CDR3 is 11 residues. The whole variable domain, filled in from reference TRBV29-1 and TRBJ2-5, reads SAVISQKPSRDICQRGTSLTIQCQVDSQVTMMFWYRQQPGQSLTLIATANQGSEATYESGFVIDKFPISRPNLTFSTLTVSNMSPEDSSIYLCSVGTSGAQYFGPGTRLLVL.

The rearrangement joins TRBV29-1 to TRBJ1-1; no clear D gene. Germline V lookup: CDR1 SQVTM, CDR2 ANQGSEA. The CDR3 consists of 13 residues. Trimming stripped 8 bases from V and 2 bases from J, with 15 bases between. Written as DNA, the CDR3 is TGCAGCTATCTCAAGGTCCCAAACACTGAAGCTTTCTTT. As protein: CSYLKVPNTEAFF. The entire variable domain, with the rest obtained from reference TRBV29-1 and TRBJ1-1, is as follows: SAVISQKPSRDICQRGTSLTIQCQVDSQVTMMFWYRQQPGQSLTLIATANQGSEATYESGFVIDKFPISRPNLTFSTLTVSNMSPEDSSIYLCSYLKVPNTEAFFGQGTRLTVV.

This chain joins TRBV6-6 and TRBJ1-2; 9 nucleotides match TRBD1. Trimming removed 2 bases from V and 8 bases from J; junction bases left unmatched: 9. CDR3 length equals 15 residues. CDR1 MNHNY and CDR2 SVGAGI come from the germline V gene (reference sequence). The CDR3 is CASSYGIGQGKGYTF. The CDR3 DNA sequence: TGTGCCAGCAGTTACGGCATTGGACAGGGGAAAGGCTACACCTTC.

Turning to this clonotype: One junction end disagrees with the germline gene, perhaps due to a read error. The rearrangement joins TRBV7-2 to TRBJ1-6; 7 nucleotides align to TRBD1. The length of the CDR3 is 14 residues. Germline V gene sequence: CDR1 SGHTA, CDR2 FQGNSA. CDR3 sequence (DNA): TGTGCCAGCAGCTCCAGGGGGTATAATTCGCCCCTCCACTTT. It yields the protein CASSSRGYNSPLHF.

This clonotype was recorded only once. The chain recombines TRBV5-6 with TRBJ1-2, with 11 bases fitting TRBD1. Germline lookup yields CDR1 SGHDT and CDR2 YYEEEE. Trimming took 2 bases from V and 4 from J; bases not matched to a gene: 4. This CDR3 has 15 residues. This CDR3 is CASSFAGTGGYGYTF. The CDR3 DNA reads TGTGCCAGCAGCTTCGCCGGGACAGGGGGCTATGGCTACACCTTC.

This clonotype was observed a handful of times. The chain has TRBV29-1 and TRBJ2-3, with D perhaps being TRBD1 or TRBD2 (5 bases each). There are 16 residues in the CDR3. The V gene's germline CDR1 is SQVTM and CDR2 ANQGSEA. V was pared by 7 bases and J by 0 bases, with 20 bases between. The CDR3 nucleotides read TGCAGCGCCGCCGGGGCCGAAAGCGGAAGCACAGATACGCAGTATTTT. Encoded protein: CSAAGAESGSTDTQYF.

This clonotype was seen only a few times. Sequence at one end of the junction differs from germline and may be a read error. V usage is TRBV5-1 and J usage is TRBJ1-1; 9 bases map to TRBD1. The CDR3 loop spans 13 amino acids. Germline V lookup: CDR1 SGHRS, CDR2 YFSETQ. For the CDR3, the DNA is TGTGCCAGCAGCTTAGACAGGGGGACTGAAGCTTTCTTT. It codes for CASSLDRGTEAFF. Full variable domain (missing parts from reference TRBV5-1 and TRBJ1-1): KAGVTQTPRYLIKTRGQQVTLSCSPISGHRSVSWYQQTPGQGLQFLFEYFSETQRNKGNFPGRFSGRQFSNSRSEMNVSTLELGDSALYLCASSLDRGTEAFFGQGTRLTVV.

This clonotype was seen more than once but under ten times. The chain joins TRBV5-1 to TRBJ2-5; 8 bases match TRBD2. This CDR3 comprises 15 residues. Germline V gene sequence: CDR1 SGHRS, CDR2 YFSETQ. The V and J ends lost 1 base and 2 bases, in that order; junction bases with no gene match: 4. CDR3 coding DNA: TGCGCCAGCAGCTTGTCGGCGGGGGGACAAGAGACCCAGTACTTC. Translated, it gives CASSLSAGGQETQYF.

The V gene is TRBV29-1, the J gene TRBJ1-1; D remains unclear. Germline V CDR1 and CDR2: SQVTM, ANQGSEA. V was trimmed by 5 bases and J by 1 base, leaving 14 bases between them. The CDR3 loop spans 14 amino acids. The CDR3 here is CSVWVDASNTEAFF. CDR3 in DNA: TGCAGCGTTTGGGTTGATGCCTCGAACACTGAAGCTTTCTTT.

The V and J genes are TRBV27 and TRBJ1-4, with 7 bases fitting TRBD1. V trimming: 3 bases; J trimming: 7 bases; junction bases outside the gene matches: 8. Germline lookup yields CDR1 MNHEY and CDR2 SMNVEV (reference sequence). This CDR3 contains 15 residues. The CDR3 loop reads CASSFQGGTSEKLFF. DNA for the CDR3: TGTGCCAGCAGTTTTCAAGGGGGCACGAGTGAAAAACTGTTTTTT.

The chain couples TRBV4-2 to TRBJ1-2, with a weak D call TRBD1 (5 bases). From germline, CDR1 is LGHNA and CDR2 YNFKEQ. The CDR3 has 13 amino acids. V gave up 0 bases and J gave up 6 bases, with 8 bases separating them. The chain's CDR3 is CASSQEAGHGYTF. Written as DNA, the CDR3 is TGTGCCAGCAGCCAAGAGGCAGGGCATGGCTACACCTTC.

V is TRBV19 and J is TRBJ1-6; a weak D match, TRBD1 (6 bases). The CDR3 contains 14 residues. The ends were cut back, 5 bases at V and 9 bases at J, with 14 bases in the middle. CDR1 LNHDA and CDR2 SQIVND come from the germline V gene (reference sequence). CDR3 residues: CASSWDTERSPLHF. The CDR3 DNA is TGTGCCAGTAGTTGGGACACCGAACGTTCACCCCTCCACTTT.

The CDR3 reads CASSLGGQGGYEQYF. The CDR3 DNA reads as TGTGCCAGCAGCTTAGGGGGGCAGGGAGGCTACGAGCAGTACTTC. This chain joins TRBV7-6 and TRBJ2-7; TRBD1 or TRBD2 may be the D gene (6 bases each). Germline-derived CDR1 and CDR2 are SGHVS and FNYEAQ. V was pared by 1 base and J by 3 bases, with 13 bases between. The CDR3 totals 15 residues.

For the CDR3, the DNA is TGTGCCACCCACCCCTTGGTACAGGACTTTACAGATACGCAGTATTTT. Its protein is CATHPLVQDFTDTQYF. This rearrangement joins TRBV7-9 to TRBJ2-3, with D perhaps being TRBD1 or TRBD2 (5 bases each). V was pared by 10 bases and J by 3 bases, with 23 bases between. The V gene's germline CDR1 is SEHNR and CDR2 FQNEAQ (reference sequence). The CDR3 has 16 amino acids. Full variable domain (rest looked up from reference TRBV7-9 and TRBJ2-3): DTGVSQNPRHKITKRGQNVTFRCDPISEHNRLYWYRQTLGQGPEFLTYFQNEAQLEKSRLLSDRFSAERPKGSFSTLEIQRTEQGDSAMYLCATHPLVQDFTDTQYFGPGTRLTVL.

The genes are TRBV5-1 and TRBJ2-3; 13 nucleotides align to TRBD2. The CDR3 has 17 amino acids. The V gene's germline CDR1 is SGHRS and CDR2 YFSETQ. Trimming removed 0 bases from V and 3 bases from J; junction bases left unmatched: 4. Here the CDR3 DNA reads TGCGCCAGCAGCTTGGAGGGGACTAGCGGGGCGACAGATACGCAGTATTTT. Protein: CASSLEGTSGATDTQYF.

V usage is TRBV5-6 and J usage is TRBJ2-3; D call uncertain. Trimming shortened V by 4 bases and J by 0 bases, and 6 bases separated the two germline ends. The CDR3 contains 13 residues. Germline lookup yields CDR1 SGHDT and CDR2 YYEEEE. The CDR3, as DNA: TGTGCCAGCAGCCTTTCTAGCACAGATACGCAGTATTTT. Amino acids: CASSLSSTDTQYF.

This clonotype occurred a few times. The J gene is TRBJ2-7, the V gene TRBV7-2; 11 nucleotides agree with TRBD2. The germline V gene encodes CDR1 SGHTA and CDR2 FQGNSA. This CDR3 region has 17 residues. The V gene end was trimmed by 4 bases and the J gene end by 3 bases; junction bases not matched to a gene: 11. Here the CDR3 DNA reads TGTGCCAGCAGCTCCCCCAAAAGACTAGCGGGAAGCTACGAGCAGTACTTC. Translated: CASSSPKRLAGSYEQYF.

The chain employs TRBV29-1 and TRBJ2-3, with D perhaps given as TRBD1 or TRBD2 (5 bases each). Trimming shortened V by 5 bases and J by 1 base, and 13 bases separated the two germline ends. CDR3 length: 14 amino acids. Germline CDR1 SQVTM, CDR2 ANQGSEA. In DNA form, the CDR3 reads TGCAGCGTTTCGCAGGGAGTTGGCACAGATACGCAGTATTTT. Encoded protein: CSVSQGVGTDTQYF.

The chain is built from TRBV6-5 and TRBJ2-7, with D perhaps TRBD2 (6 bases). CDR3 size: 11 residues. Trimming removed 5 bases at V and 9 bases at J, with 11 bases between. In germline, CDR1 is MNHEY, CDR2 SVGAGI. The CDR3 loop reads CASSGDSGQYF. CDR3 nucleotides: TGTGCCAGCAGTGGGGATAGCGGGCAGTACTTC.

The chain combines TRBV10-3 with TRBJ2-1, with TRBD1 matching 10 bases. The J call may be incorrect, as the DNA end agrees better with TRBJ2-7. CDR1 and CDR2 from the germline V gene are ENHRY and SYGVKD. This CDR3 contains 14 residues. The CDR3 DNA reads TGTGCCATCAGCCCAGGGGACAGGGGCTACGAGCAGTACTTC. Its translation is CAISPGDRGYEQYF.

The chain combines TRBV5-5 with TRBJ2-4, with D possibly matching TRBD2 (6 bases). TRBJ2-5 matches the DNA end more closely, so the J call is doubtful. Germline-derived CDR1 and CDR2 are SGHKS and YYEKEE (reference sequence). This CDR3 comprises 15 residues. The CDR3 DNA is TGTGCCAGCAGCTTGAACCCACGGGGGCAAGAGACCCAGTACTTC. Its translation is CASSLNPRGQETQYF.

The chain links TRBV5-1 to TRBJ2-5; TRBD1 agrees at 11 bases. The DNA end lines up better with TRBJ2-7; the J call may be wrong. The CDR3 runs 16 residues. The germline V gene has CDR1 SGHRS and CDR2 YFSETQ. CDR3 sequence (DNA): TGCGCCAGCAGCTCTCTTCCGGGACAGGGGGCCTACGAGCAGTACTTC. Translated, it gives CASSSLPGQGAYEQYF.

This clonotype was counted a single time. The chain uses TRBV12-3 or TRBV12-4 and TRBJ2-1; D gene ambiguous. The CDR3 has 12 residues. Trimming shortened V by 3 bases and J by 6 bases, and 6 bases separated the two germline ends. The CDR3 nucleotides read TGTGCCAGCAGTTTGTTGTTCAATGAGCAGTTCTTC. This translates into CASSLLFNEQFF.

This clonotype was observed a handful of times. The chain joins TRBV7-2 to TRBJ2-5, with D unclear. The germline V gene encodes CDR1 SGHTA and CDR2 FQGNSA. V was pared by 5 bases and J by 3 bases, with 10 bases between. There are 13 residues in the CDR3. CDR3 sequence: CASSHPWEETQYF. The CDR3 nucleotides are TGTGCCAGCAGCCACCCGTGGGAAGAGACCCAGTACTTC.

The CDR3 nucleotides read TGCAGTGCTAGGGTAGCGGGGGTGATAGATACGCAGTATTTT. Amino acid sequence: CSARVAGVIDTQYF. The gene calls are TRBV20-1 and TRBJ2-3, with TRBD2 identical over 9 bases. The CDR3 is 14 amino acids. V was clipped by 3 bases and J by 5 bases; unmatched bases: 6. CDR1 and CDR2 from the germline V gene are DFQATT and SNEGSKA (reference sequence).

This chain links TRBV12-3 or TRBV12-4 with TRBJ1-1, with 7 bases lining up with TRBD1. V shed 5 bases, J shed 1 base, and the junction held 10 bases outside the gene matches. The CDR3 is 16 amino acids. The CDR3 region is CASSRGGGGWNTEAFF. The CDR3 coding sequence is TGTGCCAGCAGTCGGGGAGGGGGCGGTTGGAACACTGAAGCTTTCTTT.

In the case of this clonotype: This may be a read error, as it is one base from a much larger clone. The CDR3 is CASSQKADQRQPQHF. In DNA form, the CDR3 reads TGTGCCAGCAGCCAAAAAGCCGACCAGAGACAGCCCCAGCATTTT. V usage is TRBV4-2 and J usage is TRBJ1-5; D unresolved. The germline V gene has CDR1 LGHNA and CDR2 YNFKEQ. The CDR3 extends over 15 amino acids. V was pared by 2 bases and J by 7 bases, with 15 bases between.